The 12 T cell receptor beta chains presented below share a single source sample, sequenced in a study of T-cell reconstitution after alpha-beta-depleted transplantation in children. The TCRbeta library incorporated unique molecular identifiers. From the PCR reads, TCRdb called clonotypes with MiXCR, one entry per CDR3 protein. The repertoire holds about 540,000 distinct CDR3 sequences, with more than 20% as singletons. Material: PBMCs, obtained before TCRalphabeta/CD19-depleted stem cell transplant. Receptors originate from a boy younger than two with Wiskott-Aldrich syndrome, due to receive a stem cell transplant.

This clonotype showed up just a few times. The V gene is TRBV5-1, the J gene TRBJ2-7, with D possibly TRBD2 on 5 matching bases. This CDR3 has 19 residues. In germline, CDR1 is SGHRS, CDR2 YFSETQ. V lost 0 bases and J lost 0, with 22 bases in between. The CDR3 region has the DNA TGCGCCAGCAGCTTGGGTTTAGATACGGGGAGACCTAGCTCCTACGAGCAGTACTTC. Translation: CASSLGLDTGRPSSYEQYF.

DNA of the CDR3: TGTGCCAGCAGCGTAGTCGGGTCTGGAGGCCCTAGCACAGATACGCAGTATTTT. This translates into CASSVVGSGGPSTDTQYF. The chain recombines TRBV9 with TRBJ2-3, with D possibly matching TRBD2 (5 bases). V shed 0 bases and J shed 0 bases, with 17 bases lying between them. This CDR3 comprises 18 residues. Germline lookup yields CDR1 SGDLS and CDR2 YYNGEE.

The chain employs TRBV20-1 and TRBJ2-3; D is undetermined. This CDR3 contains 15 residues. Germline V gene sequence: CDR1 DFQATT, CDR2 SNEGSKA (reference sequence). V lost 6 bases to trimming and J lost 0 bases, with 16 bases between them. DNA for the CDR3: TGCAGTGCACACCTTGGCGCATCTAGCACAGATACGCAGTATTTT. Its protein product is CSAHLGASSTDTQYF.

This clonotype has only a few counts. The gene calls are TRBV20-1 and TRBJ1-3; TRBD1 agrees at 9 bases. This CDR3 contains 14 residues. Unmatched junction bases numbered 4, after V lost 5 bases and J lost 2 bases. Germline V CDR1 and CDR2: DFQATT, SNEGSKA (reference sequence). CDR3 coding DNA: TGCAGTGCTGACCGGGACAGGGCTGGAAACACCATATATTTT. This sequence encodes CSADRDRAGNTIYF.

This clonotype has more than one count but fewer than ten. The chain combines TRBV5-1 with TRBJ2-5; 13 bases are shared with TRBD2. The CDR3 has 14 amino acids. V shed 4 bases and J 5 bases; nucleotides not matched to a gene: 2. Germline CDR1 is SGHRS and CDR2 is YFSETQ. DNA for the CDR3: TGCGCCAGCAGCGGGACTAGCGGGATGGAGACCCAGTACTTC. Its protein product is CASSGTSGMETQYF.

This sequence joins TRBV7-2 and TRBJ2-5, with TRBD1 matching 7 bases. CDR1 and CDR2 from the germline V gene are SGHTA and FQGNSA. J lost 4 bases, V lost 2 bases, and 7 bases had no gene match. This CDR3 is 15 amino acids long. The CDR3 loop reads CASSLTGTALETQYF. The CDR3 DNA reads TGTGCCAGCAGCTTAACGGGGACAGCATTAGAGACCCAGTACTTC.

The chain couples TRBV29-1 to TRBJ2-5; D perhaps matches TRBD2 (6 bases). In germline, CDR1 is SQVTM, CDR2 ANQGSEA. The germline V and J ends were trimmed by 8 bases and 2 bases, with 21 bases remaining between them. The CDR3 extends over 15 amino acids. CDR3 residues: CSPLGLADLQETQYF. CDR3 coding DNA: TGCAGCCCCCTTGGGTTAGCGGACCTGCAAGAGACCCAGTACTTC.

The chain joins TRBV28 to TRBJ1-5, with D perhaps TRBD1 (6 bases). V gave up 3 bases and J gave up 4 bases, with 19 bases separating them. Germline V lookup: CDR1 MDHEN, CDR2 SYDVKM. The CDR3 is made up of 17 amino acids. As DNA, the CDR3 is TGTGCCAGCAGTTTGTGGCAGGGAGGGGGAACTAATCAGCCCCAGCATTTT. This codes for CASSLWQGGGTNQPQHF. Full variable domain (outside the CDR3, taken from reference TRBV28 and TRBJ1-5): DVKVTQSSRYLVKRTGEKVFLECVQDMDHENMFWYRQDPGLGLRLIYFSYDVKMKEKGDIPEGYSVSREKKERFSLILESASTNQTSMYLCASSLWQGGGTNQPQHFGDGTRLSIL.

The chain joins TRBV20-1 to TRBJ2-3; tentatively, D is TRBD2 (5 bases). From germline, CDR1 is DFQATT and CDR2 SNEGSKA (reference sequence). V dropped 3 bases and J dropped 0 bases, with 16 bases sitting between them. This CDR3 spans 16 amino acids. The CDR3 coding sequence is TGCAGTGCTAGCGGCGTAGGACTTACTAGCACAGATACGCAGTATTTT. It specifies CSASGVGLTSTDTQYF.

The rearrangement uses TRBV20-1 and TRBJ2-2; weak D call: TRBD1 (6 bases). The V gene lost 2 bases and the J gene lost 1 base, with 11 bases spanning the gap. The CDR3 is 15 amino acids. The V gene's germline CDR1 is DFQATT and CDR2 SNEGSKA (reference sequence). The CDR3, as DNA: TGCAGTGCTAGAACTCGAGGGGGGAACACCGGGGAGCTGTTTTTT. Its translation: CSARTRGGNTGELFF.

Remarks on this clonotype: A junction end diverges from the germline sequence, so it may reflect a read error. This chain joins TRBV7-6 and TRBJ1-4, with 10 bases matching TRBD1. In germline, CDR1 is SGHVS, CDR2 FNYEAQ. This CDR3 has 17 residues. CDR3: CTSSPTGQGRLNEKLFF. The CDR3 DNA reads as TGTACCAGCAGCCCAACGGGACAGGGGCGCCTTAATGAAAAACTGTTTTTT.

Regarding this clonotype: At one end the junction does not follow the germline gene, possibly because of a read error. Here the CDR3 DNA reads TGTGCCAGCAGTTTTGGCCAGGAATGGCAAGTGACCCAGTACTTC. Its protein is CASSFGQEWQVTQYF. This chain joins TRBV28 and TRBJ2-5; the D is unclear. Germline-derived CDR1 and CDR2 are MDHEN and SYDVKM. The CDR3 is made up of 15 amino acids.